The present T cell receptor (beta chain) was sequenced within a study of regulatory T cells in long-lasting Graves disease. Study as a whole: Persistence in Graves' disease required over 5 years of antithyroid drugs plus positive TSH receptor antibodies.

The V segment lost 6 bases and the J segment 0 bases; nucleotides outside the gene matches: 10. The CDR3 has 19 amino acids. Time point indicated: persistent/refractory GD, antithyroid drugs over 5 years with positive TRAb. Extracted RNA from PBMCs served as the source of the TCR library. American Thyroid Association guidelines were used to diagnose Graves' disease. This clonotype was detected a few times. What it binds is unknown. Building the TCR beta libraries relied on iRepertoire HTBI primers, and CDR3 regions underwent Arm-PCR. From the multiplex PCR reads, TCRdb called clonotypes with MiXCR, one entry per CDR3 protein. The top ten clones hold about two fifths of a sample with 700,000 or so distinct CDR3 sequences, around 30% of them seen once. Study results and limitations: Fewer public clonotypes were shared by new patients (966) than by persistent patients (roughly 2,600). When disease was persistent, TRBV28, TRBJ1-2 and TRBJ2-5 were the favored segments.

The input for sequencing was peripheral blood mononuclear cells (PBMCs), taken when the disease was refractory, from a patient treated with antithyroid drugs. The genes are TRBV12-3 or TRBV12-4 and TRBJ2-1; TRBD2 agrees at 14 bases. This clonotype was obtained from a female donor with Graves disease. CDR3 nucleotides: TGTGCCAGCAGCTCGGGACTAGCGGGAGCACGGAGCTCCTACAATGAGCAGTTCTTC. Its protein product is CASSSGLAGARSSYNEQFF.